These 12 T cell receptor beta chains came from one sample sequenced in a study of CD8+ T cells in alopecia areata. RNA, once extracted, was reverse transcribed into cDNA for use as the sequencing template. Sequenced by immunoSEQ multiplex PCR; TCRdb stores in-frame clones only, minus some. The repertoire holds approximately 220,000 clones, with 35% to 40% as singletons. This sample's treatment: oral pan-JAK inhibitor, 5-10 mg twice daily. The source material was CD4+ T cells sorted from blood, sampled at week 34, from a patient treated with tofacitinib. All receptors derive from a human donor with alopecia areata.

This chain links TRBV10-3 with TRBJ2-1; 8 bases fit TRBD2. The CDR3 extends over 14 amino acids. Germline trimming cut 5 bases from V and 9 bases from J; bases unmatched to any gene: 9. Germline lookup yields CDR1 ENHRY and CDR2 SYGVKD. Written as DNA, the CDR3 is TGTGCCATCAGTACGGGACTAGACACGGCTGAGCAGTTCTTC. Its protein product is CAISTGLDTAEQFF.

The V and J genes are TRBV5-1 and TRBJ1-2; possible D gene TRBD1, 5 bases. This CDR3 spans 16 amino acids. The V end was cut by 4 bases, the J end by 6 bases, with 22 bases between. Germline V gene sequence: CDR1 SGHRS, CDR2 YFSETQ. CDR3 sequence reads: CASSPIPTAPGDGYTF. CDR3 nucleotide sequence: TGCGCCAGCAGCCCGATCCCGACAGCCCCTGGGGATGGCTACACCTTC. The whole variable domain, filled in from reference TRBV5-1 and TRBJ1-2, reads KAGVTQTPRYLIKTRGQQVTLSCSPISGHRSVSWYQQTPGQGLQFLFEYFSETQRNKGNFPGRFSGRQFSNSRSEMNVSTLELGDSALYLCASSPIPTAPGDGYTFGSGTRLTVV.

The rearrangement links TRBV11-2 to TRBJ2-5, with 14 nucleotides matching TRBD2. Losses at the gene ends were 1 base for V and 4 bases for J; bases not matched to a gene: 5. Germline-derived CDR1 and CDR2 are SGHAT and FQNNGV. The CDR3 has 17 amino acids. The DNA for the CDR3 is TGTGCCAGCAGCTTAGGACTAGCGGGAGGGCCGCGAGAGACCCAGTACTTC. This gives the protein CASSLGLAGGPRETQYF.

The V and J genes are TRBV30 and TRBJ2-5, with 13 bases identical to TRBD2. Unmatched junction bases numbered 10, after V lost 1 base and J lost 5 bases. This CDR3 has 17 residues. Germline CDR1 is GTSNPN and CDR2 is SVGIG (reference sequence). CDR3: CAWSAGMTSGRSETQYF. CDR3 DNA sequence: TGTGCCTGGAGTGCAGGGATGACTAGCGGGAGGAGTGAGACCCAGTACTTC.

This clone was counted a few times. The chain carries TRBV6-5 and TRBJ2-1; 7 bases are shared with TRBD1. CDR3 size: 12 residues. The V gene's germline CDR1 is MNHEY and CDR2 SVGAGI. V was clipped by 5 bases and J by 15 bases; unmatched bases: 10. The CDR3 DNA reads TGTGCCAGCAGTCCCGCCCAGGGGGTGGTGTTCTTC. Its protein product is CASSPAQGVVFF.

The chain combines TRBV7-9 with TRBJ2-7; D not certain. There are 18 residues in the CDR3. The germline V and J ends were trimmed by 5 bases and 12 bases, with 35 bases remaining between them. Germline V gives CDR1 SEHNR, CDR2 FQNEAQ (reference sequence). The CDR3 DNA reads TGTGCCAGCAGCGCCCTTGCTTGGTTAAAGTACATTCCCCCTACTTCGTACTTC. This encodes CASSALAWLKYIPPTSYF.

The chain carries TRBV7-2 and TRBJ2-3, with TRBD2 as a possible D gene (6 bases). Germline V gene sequence: CDR1 SGHTA, CDR2 FQGNSA. Deletions cut 5 bases from V and 3 bases from J, with 15 bases between. The CDR3 is 15 residues long. The CDR3 coding sequence is TGTGCCAGCAGCCCTCTGGAGGGCGGGACAGATACGCAGTATTTT. This sequence encodes CASSPLEGGTDTQYF.

The chain is built from TRBV2 and TRBJ1-5, with 8 bases matching TRBD1. This CDR3 region has 14 residues. The germline V gene has CDR1 SNHLY and CDR2 FYNNEI. With 4 bases clipped from V and 6 bases from J, the junction kept 5 bases outside the gene matches. The CDR3 loop is CASSARTGFQPQHF. The CDR3 nucleotides are TGTGCCAGCAGTGCTAGGACAGGGTTTCAGCCCCAGCATTTT.

Details on this clone: A read error may account for a junction end that differs from germline. This chain links TRBV30 with TRBJ1-3; D remains unclear. CDR3 length: 12 amino acids. Per germline, CDR1 GTSNPN and CDR2 SVGIG (reference sequence). The CDR3 spells CAWSVRVSHQRF. CDR3 nucleotide sequence: TGTGCCTGGAGTGTACGCGTTAGTCACCAAAGGTTT.

The chain uses TRBV29-1 and TRBJ2-7; 8 bases agree with TRBD2. This CDR3 is 16 amino acids long. The trim removed 1 base at V and 2 bases at J, leaving 10 bases unmatched. Germline V gene sequence: CDR1 SQVTM, CDR2 ANQGSEA. CDR3 bases: TGCAGCGTTGAAGGGAGTGGCGGGGGGAGCGCCTACGAGCAGTACTTC. It yields the protein CSVEGSGGGSAYEQYF.

The chain recombines TRBV9 with TRBJ1-5; D is uncertain. V was pared by 2 bases and J by 6 bases, with 15 bases between. The CDR3 extends over 15 amino acids. Germline CDR1 is SGDLS and CDR2 is YYNGEE. CDR3 region: CASSVAPGSGQPQHF. Written as DNA, the CDR3 is TGTGCCAGCAGCGTCGCCCCGGGCAGCGGTCAGCCCCAGCATTTT.

This clone was counted only a few times. The V and J genes are TRBV5-1 and TRBJ2-1; D is ambiguous. The CDR3 contains 15 residues. The V end lost 1 base, the J end lost 4 bases, and 12 bases lay between the germline ends. The germline CDR1 and CDR2 sequences are SGHRS and YFSETQ. The CDR3 DNA sequence: TGCGCCAGCAGCTTGACAGATTTAGCTTACAATGAGCAGTTCTTC. Its translation is CASSLTDLAYNEQFF. Looking up the rest from reference TRBV5-1 and TRBJ2-1 gives the full variable domain: KAGVTQTPRYLIKTRGQQVTLSCSPISGHRSVSWYQQTPGQGLQFLFEYFSETQRNKGNFPGRFSGRQFSNSRSEMNVSTLELGDSALYLCASSLTDLAYNEQFFGPGTRLTVL.